These 2 T cell receptor beta chains were all obtained from the same sample, sequenced in a study of OX40 agonist ivuxolimab in advanced cancers. The receptor library was made with the immunoSEQ multiplex PCR assay. The immuneACCESS repertoire file appears here via TCRdb, limited to in-frame rearrangements. These files lack a portion of the clones; in checked studies, under half of the deficit traces to unresolved V genes, and the cause of the others is not known. This sample comprises about 64,000 clones, 80% to 90% of them detected only once. The biggest ten clones account for about 3% of the sample. Sequencing was performed on CD4+ or CD8+ T cells sorted from blood, taken in a trial of the OX40 agonist ivuxolimab. All receptors come from an adult with an advanced solid tumor such as melanoma, head and neck, liver or kidney cancer.

This chain links TRBV11-2 with TRBJ1-1, with D perhaps TRBD1 (5 bases). Germline CDR1 and CDR2: SGHAT and FQNNGV. This CDR3 comprises 16 residues. The V gene lost 1 base and the J gene lost 1 base, with 13 bases spanning the gap. This CDR3 reads CASSLGRGTANTEAFF. The CDR3 DNA follows: TGTGCCAGCAGCTTAGGTAGAGGGACCGCGAACACTGAAGCTTTCTTT.

The rearrangement joins TRBV6-1 to TRBJ2-3; TRBD2 matches 8 bases. This CDR3 spans 14 amino acids. J gave up 6 bases and V 6 bases, and 8 bases lay outside the gene matches. The V gene's germline CDR1 is MNHNS and CDR2 SASEGT. CDR3 DNA sequence: TGTGCCAGCAGCCCGGGACTAGGGGTCGATACGCAGTATTTT. As protein: CASSPGLGVDTQYF.